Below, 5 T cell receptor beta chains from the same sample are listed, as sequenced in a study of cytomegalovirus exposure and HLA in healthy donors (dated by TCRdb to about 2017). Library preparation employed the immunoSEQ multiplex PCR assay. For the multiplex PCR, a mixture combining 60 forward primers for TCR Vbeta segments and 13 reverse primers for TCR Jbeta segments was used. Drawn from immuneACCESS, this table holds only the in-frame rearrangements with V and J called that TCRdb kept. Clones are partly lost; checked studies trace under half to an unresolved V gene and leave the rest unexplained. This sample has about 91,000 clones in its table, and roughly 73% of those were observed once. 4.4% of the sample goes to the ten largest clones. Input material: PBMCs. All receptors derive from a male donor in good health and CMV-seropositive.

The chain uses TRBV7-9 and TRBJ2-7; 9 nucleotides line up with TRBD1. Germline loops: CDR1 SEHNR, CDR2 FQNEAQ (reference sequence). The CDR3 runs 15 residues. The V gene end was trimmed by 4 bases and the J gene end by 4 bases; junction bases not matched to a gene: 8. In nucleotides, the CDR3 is TGTGCCAGCAGCTCCCCCGGGACAGGGCTTTACGAGCAGTACTTC. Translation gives CASSSPGTGLYEQYF.

The CDR3 here is CASSLGQEETQYF. CDR3 nucleotides: TGCGCCAGCAGCTTGGGACAGGAAGAGACCCAGTACTTC. V usage is TRBV5-1 and J usage is TRBJ2-5; maybe TRBD1 (6 bases). The V end was cut by 0 bases, the J end by 3 bases, with 6 bases between. This CDR3 is built from 13 residues. Germline CDR1 SGHRS, CDR2 YFSETQ.

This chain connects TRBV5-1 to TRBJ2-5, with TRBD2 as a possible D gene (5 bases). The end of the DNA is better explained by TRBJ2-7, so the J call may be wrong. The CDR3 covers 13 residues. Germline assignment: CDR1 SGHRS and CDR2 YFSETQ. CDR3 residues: CASSLAGSYEQYF. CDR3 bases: TGCGCCAGCAGCTTGGCGGGATCCTACGAGCAGTACTTC.

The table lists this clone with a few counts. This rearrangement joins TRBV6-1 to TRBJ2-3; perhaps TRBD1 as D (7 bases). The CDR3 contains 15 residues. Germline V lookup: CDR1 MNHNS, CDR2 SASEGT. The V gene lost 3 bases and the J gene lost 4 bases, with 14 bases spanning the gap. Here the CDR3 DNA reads TGTGCCAGCAGTGAGAGAGCAGGGGGGCCAGATACGCAGTATTTT. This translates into CASSERAGGPDTQYF.

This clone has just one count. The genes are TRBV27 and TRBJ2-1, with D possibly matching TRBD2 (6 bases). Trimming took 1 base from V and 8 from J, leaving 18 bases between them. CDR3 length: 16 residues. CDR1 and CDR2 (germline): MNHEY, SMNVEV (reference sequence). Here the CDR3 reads CASSLYPGPGVYEQFF. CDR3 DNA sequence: TGTGCCAGCAGTTTATATCCGGGACCGGGAGTTTATGAGCAGTTCTTC.